This T cell receptor (beta chain) was profiled in a study of vaccination and CD4 T cells after COVID-19. Looking at the study overall: Convalescent participants consisted of six males and four females, two being Hispanic.

The Oncomine TCR Beta short-read assay generated sequence data from the DNA of cultured CD4+ T cells. One entry per CDR3 protein, called by TCRdb with MiXCR from the PCR reads. Here the sample spans 15,000 to 20,000 distinct CDR3 sequences, roughly two fifths being singletons. Treatment denoted: approximately nine-day PBMC culture with coronavirus spike peptide pools or control peptides (ViraFEST assay). The ViraFEST method relied on peptide pools to expand antigen-specific T cells, followed by TCR sequencing. Isolation of CD4+ T cells by negative selection took place after roughly 10 days of culture. A word on this clonotype: Antigen unknown.

The length of the CDR3 is 13 residues. The V segment lost 10 bases and the J segment 8 bases; nucleotides outside the gene matches: 11. Germline CDR1 and CDR2: MDHEN and SYDVKM. Material: CD4+ T cells from blood, cultured in vitro, obtained after SARS-CoV-2 vaccination. The chain has TRBV28 and TRBJ2-1; TRBD2 matches 7 bases. This TCR came from a human donor who had recovered from COVID-19. CDR3 region: CATGEGRRDEQFF. In DNA, the CDR3 is TGTGCCACGGGGGAGGGGCGAAGGGATGAGCAGTTCTTC.